The next 5 T cell receptor beta chains were all read from a single sample in a study of cytomegalovirus exposure and HLA in healthy donors (dated 2017 in TCRdb). The library was built by means of the immunoSEQ multiplex PCR assay. For the multiplex PCR, a mixture combining 60 forward primers for TCR Vbeta segments and 13 reverse primers for TCR Jbeta segments was used. TCRdb carries this immuneACCESS record with in-frame sequences only. Its versions omit some clonotypes, under half of them owing to an unresolved V gene in the studies checked, with the rest unexplained. The sample table records about 190,000 clones; roughly four fifths of these occur just once. Approximately 2% of the sample comes from the top ten. What was sequenced was PBMCs. These receptors were obtained from a woman aged 25 to 39 in good health and CMV-seropositive.

The gene calls are TRBV6-5 and TRBJ1-4; D possibly corresponds to TRBD1 (6 bases). The CDR3 consists of 15 residues. V dropped 7 bases and J dropped 0 bases, with 12 bases sitting between them. Germline-derived CDR1 and CDR2 are MNHEY and SVGAGI. This CDR3 reads CASTWTVATNEKLFF. The CDR3, as DNA: TGTGCCAGCACTTGGACAGTCGCAACTAATGAAAAACTGTTTTTT.

To note about this clone: Because it lacks the conserved phenylalanine or tryptophan at the end, this CDR3 is likely a read error. V and J are TRBV30 and TRBJ1-2, with 9 bases aligning to TRBD1. V lost 5 bases, J lost 8 bases, and 9 bases stayed unmatched. The CDR3 spans 13 residues. Germline V gene data show CDR1 as GTSNPN and CDR2 as SVGIG (reference sequence). Written as DNA, the CDR3 is TGTGCCTGGGCTACAGGGGGCGCGGGGGGCTACACCCTC. Protein: CAWATGGAGGYTL.

This chain links TRBV7-2 with TRBJ2-5; TRBD2 agrees at 8 bases. Per the germline V gene, CDR1 is SGHTA and CDR2 is FQGNSA. CDR3 length: 15 residues. V lost 4 bases, J lost 5 bases, and 9 bases stayed unmatched. CDR3 protein: CASSSSPVAGETQYF. The CDR3 DNA reads TGTGCCAGCAGCTCAAGCCCGGTAGCGGGGGAGACCCAGTACTTC.

The gene calls are TRBV30 and TRBJ1-2; 10 nucleotides agree with TRBD1. This CDR3 region has 15 residues. V trimming: 3 bases; J trimming: 2 bases; junction bases outside the gene matches: 6. Germline V gene lookup returns CDR1 GTSNPN and CDR2 SVGIG (reference sequence). As DNA, the CDR3 is TGTGCCTGGAGAGGGACAGGGGTTGGAAACTATGGCTACACCTTC. Translating it yields CAWRGTGVGNYGYTF.

The DNA of the CDR3 is TGTGCCAGCAGCTTAGGAGGTTCCTACAATGAGCAGTTCTTC. Translating gives CASSLGGSYNEQFF. The chain is built from TRBV11-3 and TRBJ2-1; D call uncertain. Trimming took 1 base from V and 1 from J, leaving 5 bases between them. The V gene's germline CDR1 is SGHNT and CDR2 YENEEA. The CDR3 runs 14 residues.